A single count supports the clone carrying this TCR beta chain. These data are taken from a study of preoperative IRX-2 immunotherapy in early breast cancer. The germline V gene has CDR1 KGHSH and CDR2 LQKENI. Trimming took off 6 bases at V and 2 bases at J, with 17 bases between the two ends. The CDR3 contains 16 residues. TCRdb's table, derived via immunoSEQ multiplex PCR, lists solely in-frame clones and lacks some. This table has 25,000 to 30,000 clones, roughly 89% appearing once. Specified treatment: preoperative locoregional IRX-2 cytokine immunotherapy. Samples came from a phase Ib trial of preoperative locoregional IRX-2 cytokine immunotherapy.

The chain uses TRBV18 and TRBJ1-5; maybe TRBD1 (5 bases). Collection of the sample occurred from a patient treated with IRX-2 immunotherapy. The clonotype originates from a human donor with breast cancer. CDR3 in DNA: TGTGCCAGCTCGGCACGGGGGGGATTGGGCAATCAGCCCCAGCATTTT. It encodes CASSARGGLGNQPQHF. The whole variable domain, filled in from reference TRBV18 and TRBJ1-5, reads NAGVMQNPRHLVRRRGQEARLRCSPMKGHSHVYWYRQLPEEGLKFMVYLQKENIIDESGMPKERFSAEFPKEGPSILRIQQVVRGDSAAYFCASSARGGLGNQPQHFGDGTRLSIL.